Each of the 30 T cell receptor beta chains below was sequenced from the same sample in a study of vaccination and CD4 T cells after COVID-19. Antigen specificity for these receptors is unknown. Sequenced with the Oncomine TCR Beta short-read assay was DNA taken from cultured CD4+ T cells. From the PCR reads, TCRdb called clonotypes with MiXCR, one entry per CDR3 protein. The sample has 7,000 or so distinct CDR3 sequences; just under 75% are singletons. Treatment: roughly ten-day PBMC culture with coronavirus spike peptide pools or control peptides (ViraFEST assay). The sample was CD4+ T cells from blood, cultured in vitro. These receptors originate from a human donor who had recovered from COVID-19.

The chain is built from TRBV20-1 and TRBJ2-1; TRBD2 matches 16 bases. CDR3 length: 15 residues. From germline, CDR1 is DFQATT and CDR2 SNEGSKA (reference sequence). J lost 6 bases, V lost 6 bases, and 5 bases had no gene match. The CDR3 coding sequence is TGCAGTGCAAGGGGGACTAGCGGGAGGGTCAATGAGCAGTTCTTC. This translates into CSARGTSGRVNEQFF.

The DNA for the CDR3 is TGTGCCAGCCGGCTGCGGGCCACCACTAGCACAGATACGCAGTATTTT. Translated, it gives CASRLRATTSTDTQYF. The rearrangement uses TRBV7-2 and TRBJ2-3, with TRBD2 as a possible D gene (5 bases). This CDR3 is 16 amino acids long. Germline V gene sequence: CDR1 SGHTA, CDR2 FQGNSA. V dropped 8 bases and J dropped 0 bases, with 18 bases sitting between them.

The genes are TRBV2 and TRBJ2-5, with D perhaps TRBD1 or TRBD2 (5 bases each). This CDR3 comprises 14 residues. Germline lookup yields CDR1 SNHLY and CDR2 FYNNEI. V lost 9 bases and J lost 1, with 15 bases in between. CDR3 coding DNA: TGTGCCAGGAGAGCCGGGACGGGCCAAGAGACCCAGTACTTC. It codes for CARRAGTGQETQYF.

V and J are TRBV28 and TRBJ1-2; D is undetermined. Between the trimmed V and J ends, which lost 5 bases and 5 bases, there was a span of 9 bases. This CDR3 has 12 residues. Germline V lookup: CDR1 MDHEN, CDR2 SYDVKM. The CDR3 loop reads CASSRNRYGYTF. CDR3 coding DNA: TGTGCCAGCAGTCGCAACCGGTATGGCTACACCTTC.

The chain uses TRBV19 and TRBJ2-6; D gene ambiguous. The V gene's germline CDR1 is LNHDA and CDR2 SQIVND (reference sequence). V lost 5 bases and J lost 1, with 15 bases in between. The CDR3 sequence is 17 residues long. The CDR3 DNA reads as TGTGCCAGTAGTCCAATGACCGTTCTTTCTGGGGCCAACGTCCTGACTTTC. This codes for CASSPMTVLSGANVLTF.

The CDR3 reads CASSLVGAVNSPLHF. The CDR3 DNA reads TGTGCCAGCAGCTTAGTGGGGGCCGTAAATTCACCCCTCCACTTT. The chain uses TRBV7-8 and TRBJ1-6; maybe TRBD1 (6 bases). The CDR3 has 15 amino acids. V was trimmed by 1 base and J by 7 bases, leaving 11 bases between them. Per germline, CDR1 SGHVS and CDR2 FQNEAQ.

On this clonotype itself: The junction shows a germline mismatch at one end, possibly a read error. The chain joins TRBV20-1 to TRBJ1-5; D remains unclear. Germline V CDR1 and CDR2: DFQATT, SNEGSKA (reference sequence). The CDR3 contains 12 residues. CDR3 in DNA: TGCAGTGCTACACCCCCTAATCAGCCCCGGCATTTT. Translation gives CSATPPNQPRHF.

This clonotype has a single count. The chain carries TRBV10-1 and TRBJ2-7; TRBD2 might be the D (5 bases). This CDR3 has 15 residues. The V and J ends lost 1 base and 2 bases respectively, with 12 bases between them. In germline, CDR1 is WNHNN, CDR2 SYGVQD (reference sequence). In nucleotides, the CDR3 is TGCGCCAGCAGTGAGTTTGAGGGTTTGACCTACGAGCAGTACTTC. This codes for CASSEFEGLTYEQYF.

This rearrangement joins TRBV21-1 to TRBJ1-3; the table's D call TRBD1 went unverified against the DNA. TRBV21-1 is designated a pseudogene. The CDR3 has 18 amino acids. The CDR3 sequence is CASSKKARVTNSGNTIYF. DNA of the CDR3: TGTGCCAGCAGCAAAAAGGCCAGGGTAACCAACTCTGGAAACACCATATATTTT.

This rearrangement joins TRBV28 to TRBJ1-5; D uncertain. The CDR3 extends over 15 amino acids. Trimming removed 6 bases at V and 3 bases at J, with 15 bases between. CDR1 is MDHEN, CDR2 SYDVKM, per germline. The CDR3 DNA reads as TGTGCCAGCAGCCGGACCGGACGGAACAATCAGCCCCAGCATTTT. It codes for CASSRTGRNNQPQHF. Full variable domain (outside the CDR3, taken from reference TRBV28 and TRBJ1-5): DVKVTQSSRYLVKRTGEKVFLECVQDMDHENMFWYRQDPGLGLRLIYFSYDVKMKEKGDIPEGYSVSREKKERFSLILESASTNQTSMYLCASSRTGRNNQPQHFGDGTRLSIL.

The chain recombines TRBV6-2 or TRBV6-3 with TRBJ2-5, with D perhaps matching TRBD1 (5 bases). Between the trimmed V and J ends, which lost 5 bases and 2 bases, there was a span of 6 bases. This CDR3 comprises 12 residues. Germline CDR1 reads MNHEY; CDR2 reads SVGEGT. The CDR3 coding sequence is TGTGCCAGCAGTAGGGGTCAAGAGACCCAGTACTTC. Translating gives CASSRGQETQYF.

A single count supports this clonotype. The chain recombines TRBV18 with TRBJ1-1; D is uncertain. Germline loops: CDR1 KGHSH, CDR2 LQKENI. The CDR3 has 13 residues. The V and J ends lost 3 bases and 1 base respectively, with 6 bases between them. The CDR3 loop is CASSPLENTEAFF. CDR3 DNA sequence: TGTGCCAGCTCACCCCTAGAGAACACTGAAGCTTTCTTT. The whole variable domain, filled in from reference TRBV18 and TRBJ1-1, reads NAGVMQNPRHLVRRRGQEARLRCSPMKGHSHVYWYRQLPEEGLKFMVYLQKENIIDESGMPKERFSAEFPKEGPSILRIQQVVRGDSAAYFCASSPLENTEAFFGQGTRLTVV.

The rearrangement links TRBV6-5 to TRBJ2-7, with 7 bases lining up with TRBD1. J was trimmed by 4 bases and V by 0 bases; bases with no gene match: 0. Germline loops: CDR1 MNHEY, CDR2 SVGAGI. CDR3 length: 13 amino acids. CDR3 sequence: CASSYSTGYEQYF. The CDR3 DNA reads TGTGCCAGCAGTTACTCGACAGGGTACGAGCAGTACTTC.

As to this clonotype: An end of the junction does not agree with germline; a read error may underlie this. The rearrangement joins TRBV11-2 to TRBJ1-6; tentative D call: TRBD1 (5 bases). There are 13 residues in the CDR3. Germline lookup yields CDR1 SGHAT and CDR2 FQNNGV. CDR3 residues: CTSNTGPNSPLHF. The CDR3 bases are TGTACCAGCAACACAGGCCCTAATTCACCCCTCCACTTT. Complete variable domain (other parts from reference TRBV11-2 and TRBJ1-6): EAGVAQSPRYKIIEKRQSVAFWCNPISGHATLYWYQQILGQGPKLLIQFQNNGVVDDSQLPKDRFSAERLKGVDSTLKIQPAKLEDSAVYLCTSNTGPNSPLHFGNGTRLTVT.

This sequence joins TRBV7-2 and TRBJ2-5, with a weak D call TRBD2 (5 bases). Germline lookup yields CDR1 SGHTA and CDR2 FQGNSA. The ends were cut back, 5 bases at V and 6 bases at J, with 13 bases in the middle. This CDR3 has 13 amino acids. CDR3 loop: CASSPEERQTQYF. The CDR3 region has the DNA TGTGCCAGCAGCCCCGAGGAGCGGCAGACCCAGTACTTC.

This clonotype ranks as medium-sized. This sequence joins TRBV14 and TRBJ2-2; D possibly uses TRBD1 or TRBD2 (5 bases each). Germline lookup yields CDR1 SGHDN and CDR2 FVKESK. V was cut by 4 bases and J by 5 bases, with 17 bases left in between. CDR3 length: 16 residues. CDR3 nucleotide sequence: TGTGCCAGCAGCCTCCCTTCGGGACGGCGGACCGGGGAGCTGTTTTTT. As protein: CASSLPSGRRTGELFF.

CDR3 protein: CASSPGRINSPLHF. The CDR3 DNA sequence: TGTGCCAGCAGCCCGGGACGTATAAATTCACCCCTCCACTTT. The J gene is TRBJ1-6, the V gene TRBV11-2; D possibly corresponds to TRBD1 (5 bases). The CDR3 runs to 14 residues. Germline values: CDR1 SGHAT, CDR2 FQNNGV. Trimming left V 5 bases short and J 7 bases short, with 12 bases between. The whole variable domain, remainder taken from reference TRBV11-2 and TRBJ1-6, is EAGVAQSPRYKIIEKRQSVAFWCNPISGHATLYWYQQILGQGPKLLIQFQNNGVVDDSQLPKDRFSAERLKGVDSTLKIQPAKLEDSAVYLCASSPGRINSPLHFGNGTRLTVT.

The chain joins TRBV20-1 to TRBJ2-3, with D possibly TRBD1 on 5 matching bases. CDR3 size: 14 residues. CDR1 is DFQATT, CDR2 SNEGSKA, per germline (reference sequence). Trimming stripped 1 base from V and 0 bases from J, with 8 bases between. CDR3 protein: CSARVGASTDTQYF. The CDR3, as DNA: TGCAGTGCTAGAGTAGGGGCCAGCACAGATACGCAGTATTTT.

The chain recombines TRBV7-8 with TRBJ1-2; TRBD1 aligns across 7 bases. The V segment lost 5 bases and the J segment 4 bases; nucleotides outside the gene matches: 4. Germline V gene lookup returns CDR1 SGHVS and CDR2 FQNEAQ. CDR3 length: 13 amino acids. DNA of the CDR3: TGTGCCAGCAGCGTGGACAGGACCTATGGCTACACCTTC. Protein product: CASSVDRTYGYTF.

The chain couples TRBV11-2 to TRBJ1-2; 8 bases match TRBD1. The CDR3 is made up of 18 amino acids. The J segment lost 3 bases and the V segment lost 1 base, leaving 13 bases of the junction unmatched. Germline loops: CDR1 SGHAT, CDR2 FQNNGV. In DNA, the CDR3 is TGTGCCAGCAGCTTAGTCGGGTCCTTCGGGACAGGACACTATGGCTACACCTTC. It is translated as CASSLVGSFGTGHYGYTF.

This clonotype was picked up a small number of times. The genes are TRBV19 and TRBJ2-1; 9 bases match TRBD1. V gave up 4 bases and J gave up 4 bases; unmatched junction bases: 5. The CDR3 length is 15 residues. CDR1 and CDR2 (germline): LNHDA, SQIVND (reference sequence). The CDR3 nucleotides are TGTGCCAGTAGTAAAGGGACAGGGACATACAATGAGCAGTTCTTC. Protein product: CASSKGTGTYNEQFF.

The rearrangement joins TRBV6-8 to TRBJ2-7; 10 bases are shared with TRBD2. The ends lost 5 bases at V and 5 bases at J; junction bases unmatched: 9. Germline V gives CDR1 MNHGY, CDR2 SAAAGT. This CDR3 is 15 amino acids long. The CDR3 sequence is CASSPLLAGSNEQYF. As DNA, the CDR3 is TGTGCCAGCAGTCCTTTACTAGCGGGATCGAACGAGCAGTACTTC.

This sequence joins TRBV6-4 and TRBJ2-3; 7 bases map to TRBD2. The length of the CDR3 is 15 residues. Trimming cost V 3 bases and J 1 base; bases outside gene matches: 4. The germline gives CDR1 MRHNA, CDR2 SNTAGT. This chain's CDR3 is CASSEGGSGTDTQYF. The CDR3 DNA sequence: TGTGCCAGCAGTGAAGGCGGGAGCGGCACAGATACGCAGTATTTT.

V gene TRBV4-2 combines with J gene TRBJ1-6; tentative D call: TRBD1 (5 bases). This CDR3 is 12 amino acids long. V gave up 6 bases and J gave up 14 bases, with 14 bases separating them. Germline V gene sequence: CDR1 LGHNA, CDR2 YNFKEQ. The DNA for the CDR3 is TGTGCCAGCAGTCTCGGGGCGGTGGCCCTCCACTTT. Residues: CASSLGAVALHF.

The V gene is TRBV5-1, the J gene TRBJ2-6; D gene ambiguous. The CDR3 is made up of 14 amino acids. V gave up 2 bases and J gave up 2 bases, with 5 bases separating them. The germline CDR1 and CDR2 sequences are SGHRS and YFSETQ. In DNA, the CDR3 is TGCGCCAGCAGCTTAACAGCTGGGGCCAACGTCCTGACTTTC. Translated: CASSLTAGANVLTF.

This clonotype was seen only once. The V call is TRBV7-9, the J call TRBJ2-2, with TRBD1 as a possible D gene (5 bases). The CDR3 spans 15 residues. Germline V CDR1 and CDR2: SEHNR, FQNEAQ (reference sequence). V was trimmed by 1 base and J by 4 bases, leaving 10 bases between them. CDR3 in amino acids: CASSLVGHSTGELFF. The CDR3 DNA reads TGTGCCAGCAGCTTAGTGGGGCATAGCACCGGGGAGCTGTTTTTT.

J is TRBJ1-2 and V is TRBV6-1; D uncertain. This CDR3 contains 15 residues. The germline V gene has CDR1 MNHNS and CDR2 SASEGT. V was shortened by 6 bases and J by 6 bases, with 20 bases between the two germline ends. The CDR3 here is CASSPTVLSTHGYTF. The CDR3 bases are TGTGCCAGCAGCCCTACCGTACTCTCTACTCATGGCTACACCTTC.

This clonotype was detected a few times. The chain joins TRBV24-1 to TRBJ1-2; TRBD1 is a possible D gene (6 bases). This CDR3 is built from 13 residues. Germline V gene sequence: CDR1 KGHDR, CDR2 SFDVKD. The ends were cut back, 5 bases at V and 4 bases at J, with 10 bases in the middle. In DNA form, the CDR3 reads TGTGCCACCAGTGCCCTGGACAGCTATGGCTACACCTTC. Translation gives CATSALDSYGYTF.

The CDR3 coding sequence is TGTGCCAGCAGCTTCACCGGGACGCAGGATCAGCCCCAGCATTTT. Residues: CASSFTGTQDQPQHF. The genes are TRBV7-2 and TRBJ1-5, with a possible D match to TRBD1 (5 bases). V was cut by 3 bases and J by 5 bases, with 14 bases left in between. CDR1 is SGHTA and CDR2 is FQGNSA in the germline V gene. The CDR3 totals 15 residues.

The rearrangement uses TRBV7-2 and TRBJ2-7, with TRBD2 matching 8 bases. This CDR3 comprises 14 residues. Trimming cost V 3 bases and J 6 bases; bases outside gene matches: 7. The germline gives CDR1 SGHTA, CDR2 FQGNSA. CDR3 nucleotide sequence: TGTGCCAGCAGCTTCCTGGCGGGAGGAGGCGAGCAGTACTTC. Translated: CASSFLAGGGEQYF.